This T cell receptor beta chain was sequenced during a study of patients and donors after allogeneic stem cell transplantation. CDR1 and CDR2 from the germline V gene are MNHEY and SVGAGI. Unmatched junction bases numbered 5, after V lost 5 bases and J lost 8 bases. The CDR3 is 12 amino acids. A single record per CDR3 protein comes from TCRdb applying MiXCR to the RT-PCR reads. The repertoire holds fewer than 500,000 distinct CDR3 sequences, with approximately 16% as singletons. The origin of this receptor is a human donor who was either an allogeneic HSCT recipient or a stem cell or donor lymphocyte infusion donor (not recorded which). It is not recorded whose cells these are; they may come from a transplant donor. V is TRBV6-5 and J is TRBJ2-7; 8 bases are a match to TRBD1. The specimen sequenced was blood, either unsorted or a sorted T cell fraction (not recorded which). CDR3 amino acids: CASSGQGKKQYF. The CDR3 DNA reads TGTGCCAGCAGTGGACAGGGAAAGAAGCAGTACTTC.